The subject of this entry is one TCR beta chain. This clonotype was counted at least ten times. This receptor's antigen is unknown. Base qualities are not provided; no much larger clone lies one nucleotide away. Libraries of naive CD8 T cells were built from anywhere between about 19,000 and 1,000,000 sorted cells, with 10%, 30% or 50% of the purified RNA used. On a BD FACSAria II, naive CD8 T cells were FACS-sorted as CD8+CD4-CCR7+CD45RA+ and collected into RLT Plus buffer. To test detection sensitivity, Jurkat RNA equal to some 11 TCR copies was added to samples of about 20,000-1,000,000 naive CD8 T cells. CD8 T cells were enriched with RosetteSep CD8+ T Cell Enrichment Cocktail and Ficoll-Paque, followed by ACK red cell lysis. This sample was taken from a study of molecular identifiers for immune sequencing clone quantification (dated by TCRdb to 2017 to 2018). In the study overall: In a replicate experiment, RNA from roughly 20,000 or 100,000 naive CD8 T cells was split into five aliquots, four of which were sequenced. CD8 T cells were used in a methods study to benchmark molecular-identifier clustering-based TCR repertoire sequencing (MIDCIRS) and TCR RNA copy counting. The paper's findings and limits, for the study overall: In CMV-specific effector cells, clones with more than 20 RNA copies accounted for over 97% of molecules, whereas in naive cells such clones accounted for under 1%. The sizes of highly expanded clones could end up underestimated when identical TCR molecules share a barcode. Approximately 3.1 recovered TCR RNA copies per cell were obtained by modeling, versus around 9.8 by digital PCR, implying a capture efficiency of around 28%. Without barcode sub-clustering, chimeric consensus sequences inflated TCR diversity; chimeras reached as high as 47%. The naive libraries included spiked-in Jurkat TCR RNA (over nine copies' worth), and this RNA is not part of the donor repertoire. A single cell's worth of spiked-in Jurkat TCR RNA was reported detectable even among 900,000 to 1,000,000 naive CD8 T cells.

Libraries were prepared through PCR. The instrument given in TCRdb is Illumina HiSeq 4000. Bulk TCR libraries were made following a previously described method, with the TCR primers given in Table S5. Total RNA was purified with the Qiagen AllPrep DNA/RNA kit. Before analysis, reads from multiple sequencing runs of one library were combined. Concerning the study's data processing: Reads were retained only if an exact TCR constant sequence was present, and the retained reads were trimmed to 150 nt and grouped according to their 12-nt molecular barcodes. Reads within each barcode group were sub-clustered using a 15% Levenshtein threshold, and quality-weighted consensus sequences were constructed for each RNA molecule. Non-functional sequences were filtered out, along with any lower-count sequence sitting one edit away from another sequence. On the basis of fitting two negative binomial distributions, barcode sub-clusters with fewer than 20% of the maximum read count were discarded. TCRdb passed the public sequencing reads through fastp at Q25 and MiXCR, retaining productive beta sequences. Identical CDR3 proteins give one entry, which carries the most common genes and DNA. TCRdb assigned the V and J calls; the authors' analysis was not used. In all, the sample holds about 640,000 distinct CDR3 sequences, and less than 20% of those were seen once. The biggest ten clones account for approximately 0.9% of the sample.

Sample: naive CD8+ T cells from blood, with Jurkat cell RNA spiked in. This specimen's cell subset or site label, per the study, means: FACS-sorted CD8+CD4-CCR7+CD45RA+ naive T cells. The origin of this receptor is a human donor in good health. Some libraries in this study had Jurkat cell RNA spiked in.

The base sequence is TGCAGCGTTGGAATCGGACAGGGAGTTCAGCCCCAGCATTTT. Translated, this gives CSVGIGQGVQPQHF. This receptor chain uses TRBV29-1 and TRBJ1-5; 8 middle bases align to TRBD1. The germline V end is reduced by 4 bases and the J end by 6 bases; junction bases left unmatched: 8. From cysteine to phenylalanine, the CDR3 is 14 amino acids long. CDR3 DNA only is kept here, 42 bases in frame from base 1. CDR1 SQVTM and CDR2 ANQGSEA are derived from the germline V gene.